The present T cell receptor beta chain was sequenced within a study of shared T cell receptors in the human thymus. Sequenced by immunoSEQ multiplex PCR; TCRdb stores in-frame clones only, minus some. The data contain 720,000 or so clones, 80% to 90% of them singletons. The CDR3 has 14 residues. The germline V gene has CDR1 SQVTM and CDR2 ANQGSEA. The germline V and J ends were trimmed by 4 bases and 6 bases, with 15 bases remaining between them. This sample also belongs to another study, concerning human thymus T cells. This second report adds: Infants served as donors; they were healthy and Finnish and were having corrective surgery for congenital heart defects. Thymic material originated from resections removed in the course of corrective heart surgery. Unrelated individuals reportedly shared highly overlapping thymic TCR repertoires.

The genes are TRBV29-1 and TRBJ2-2; TRBD1 is a possible D gene (5 bases). This receptor was taken from a girl under three years old with a congenital heart defect. What was sequenced was thymocytes. The CDR3 nucleotides are TGCAGCGTTGTCTCAGGGTTTGGGTCCGGGGAGCTGTTTTTT. Protein sequence: CSVVSGFGSGELFF.